Sequencing of this T cell receptor beta chain was carried out in a study of T-cell reconstitution after alpha-beta-depleted transplantation in children. This clonotype was seen just once. This sample's TCRbeta library carried unique molecular identifier barcodes. TCRdb processed the PCR reads anew with MiXCR; each CDR3 protein has one entry. The sample yields about 610,000 distinct CDR3 sequences, 8% to 11% seen once. The sequence was obtained from a human donor who donated a stem cell graft to a child with acute myeloid leukemia. The sequencing here drew on PBMCs from the stem cell graft donor, taken from the stem cell graft.

This chain's CDR3 is CASSQEQAFTDTQYF. The CDR3 region has the DNA TGCGCCAGCAGCCAAGAACAGGCATTCACAGATACGCAGTATTTT. The chain combines TRBV4-1 with TRBJ2-3; D perhaps matches TRBD1 (5 bases). CDR1 and CDR2 from the germline V gene are MGHRA and YSYEKL. The CDR3 runs to 15 residues. Trimming pared 0 bases from V and 2 bases from J, leaving 9 bases between.